Listed below are T cell receptor beta chains from one sample, sequenced in a study of blood T cell repertoires in COVID-19. Profiling relied on immunoSEQ multiplex PCR, and the TCRdb table lists in-frame clones only, not all of them. The sample lists fewer than 300,000 clones, about 87% seen once, with roughly 6.3% in the top ten. The specimen was peripheral blood. These receptors all come from a woman aged 45-65 years with COVID-19, enrolled during active disease. CDR3s include the opening cysteine and the closing phenylalanine or tryptophan. Each record gives: V gene, clone size, J gene, D gene, CDR3 DNA, CDR3 protein. A D gene is named only where the DNA matches it firmly. The size field is filled for only some rows; it gives once, few, many or a size class.

V: TRBV7-2
size: .
J: TRBJ2-2
D: .
DNA: TGTGCCAGCAGCTACCGGGACTTAGACCCCCGGGAGCTGTTTTTT
CDR3: CASSYRDLDPRELFF

V: TRBV6-6
size: .
J: TRBJ2-3
D: .
DNA: TGTGCCAGCAGTTACTCGGCGGGCAGCTTAGGAGATACGCAGTATTTT
CDR3: CASSYSAGSLGDTQYF

V: TRBV6-5
size: .
J: TRBJ2-1
D: .
DNA: TGTGCCAGCAGTTACTCGTCGTGGAGGGACTACAATGAGCAGTTCTTC
CDR3: CASSYSSWRDYNEQFF

V: TRBV11-3
size: once
J: TRBJ1-2
D: .
DNA: TGTGCCAGCAGCTTAGACAGGGTTAATGGCTACACCTTC
CDR3: CASSLDRVNGYTF

V: TRBV6-2/TRBV6-3
size: .
J: TRBJ2-1
D: TRBD2
DNA: TGTGCCAGCAGTTACTCGTCCGGCGGGAGAGGTTACAATGAGCAGTTCTTC
CDR3: CASSYSSGGRGYNEQFF

V: TRBV7-2
size: .
J: TRBJ2-3
D: .
DNA: TGTGCCAGCAGCTTAGCGGGGGTAGCGGCAGATACGCAGTATTTT
CDR3: CASSLAGVAADTQYF

V: TRBV11-2
size: .
J: TRBJ2-7
D: .
DNA: TGTGCCAGCAGCTTAGACTACCGCTGGGAGCAGTACTTC
CDR3: CASSLDYRWEQYF

V: TRBV29-1
size: .
J: TRBJ2-2
D: TRBD1
DNA: TGCAGCGTTCTTTTGCCGTTCGGGACAGGGATTGGCGGGGAGCTGTTTTTT
CDR3: CSVLLPFGTGIGGELFF

V: TRBV5-8
size: .
J: TRBJ1-2
D: .
DNA: TGTGCCAGCAACCAGGGCGCAGTCTATGGCTACACCTTC
CDR3: CASNQGAVYGYTF

V: TRBV7-9
size: few
J: TRBJ1-2
D: .
DNA: TGTGCCAGCAGCTCAGGACAGACTAACTATGGCTACACCTTC
CDR3: CASSSGQTNYGYTF

V: TRBV3-1/TRBV3-2
size: .
J: TRBJ2-7
D: TRBD2
DNA: TGTGCCAGCAGAGGGACTAGCGGACACTACGAGCAGTACTTC
CDR3: CASRGTSGHYEQYF

V: TRBV7-3
size: .
J: TRBJ2-7
D: TRBD2
DNA: TGTGCCAGCAGCCGCGCGGGGGGCCCAATGGACGAGCAGTACTTC
CDR3: CASSRAGGPMDEQYF

V: TRBV30
size: .
J: TRBJ2-2
D: TRBD1
DNA: TGTGCCTGGGAACATTTACAGGGGGCGGGCACCGGGGAGCTGTTTTTT
CDR3: CAWEHLQGAGTGELFF

V: TRBV4-1
size: .
J: TRBJ2-1
D: .
DNA: TGCGCCAGCAGCCAAGATAGGGCAGGGGACTACAATGAGCAGTTCTTC
CDR3: CASSQDRAGDYNEQFF

V: TRBV2
size: .
J: TRBJ1-1
D: .
DNA: TGTGCCAGCGCGAGGGGAGGGGCTTGGACTGAAGCTTTCTTT
CDR3: CASARGGAWTEAFF

V: TRBV28
size: .
J: TRBJ1-2
D: .
DNA: TGTGCCAGCAGTTTGGGGGGTCGGGGCTACACCTTC
CDR3: CASSLGGRGYTF

V: TRBV5-4
size: .
J: TRBJ2-1
D: TRBD1
DNA: TGTGCCAGCAGCTACGGACAGGGGCAGGCTGAGCAGTTCTTC
CDR3: CASSYGQGQAEQFF

V: TRBV3-1/TRBV3-2
size: few
J: TRBJ2-5
D: .
DNA: TGTGCCAGCAGCCAAAGACGACAGCACCAAGAGACCCAGTACTTC
CDR3: CASSQRRQHQETQYF

V: TRBV2
size: few
J: TRBJ2-1
D: .
DNA: TGTGCCAGCAGTGATCGTAACAGGGTGGGGTCCAATGAGCAGTTCTTC
CDR3: CASSDRNRVGSNEQFF

V: TRBV15
size: .
J: TRBJ1-1
D: TRBD1
DNA: TGTGCCACCAGCAGAGATCAGGGGGCCACTGAAGCTTTCTTT
CDR3: CATSRDQGATEAFF

V: TRBV20-1
size: .
J: TRBJ1-2
D: .
DNA: TGCAGTGCCCCTTACTATGGCTACACCTTC
CDR3: CSAPYYGYTF

V: TRBV21-1
size: once
J: TRBJ2-2
D: .
DNA: TGTGCCAGCAGCAAAAGGTCTAGCGGAGCCCTTAGCGGCGGGGAGCTGTTTTTT
CDR3: CASSKRSSGALSGGELFF

V: TRBV10-3
size: .
J: TRBJ2-2
D: TRBD2
DNA: TGTGCCATCAGTGAGCCAAGCGGGAGCCTTAAAACCGGGGAGCTGTTTTTT
CDR3: CAISEPSGSLKTGELFF

V: TRBV24-1
size: .
J: TRBJ2-7
D: TRBD1
DNA: TGTGCCACCAGTGCCGGACAGGGCTACTCCTACGAGCAGTACTTC
CDR3: CATSAGQGYSYEQYF

V: TRBV27
size: .
J: TRBJ2-7
D: TRBD1
DNA: TGTGCCAGCAGTTTATTTTTGGACAGGGGGCTTGGCTACGAGCAGTACTTC
CDR3: CASSLFLDRGLGYEQYF

V: TRBV28
size: .
J: TRBJ1-1
D: .
DNA: TGTGCCAGCAGTTCCCCATCGAACACTGAAGCTTTCTTT
CDR3: CASSSPSNTEAFF

V: TRBV19
size: .
J: TRBJ1-1
D: .
DNA: TGTGCCAGTACGAAGCGCCGGGACACTGAAGCTTTCTTT
CDR3: CASTKRRDTEAFF